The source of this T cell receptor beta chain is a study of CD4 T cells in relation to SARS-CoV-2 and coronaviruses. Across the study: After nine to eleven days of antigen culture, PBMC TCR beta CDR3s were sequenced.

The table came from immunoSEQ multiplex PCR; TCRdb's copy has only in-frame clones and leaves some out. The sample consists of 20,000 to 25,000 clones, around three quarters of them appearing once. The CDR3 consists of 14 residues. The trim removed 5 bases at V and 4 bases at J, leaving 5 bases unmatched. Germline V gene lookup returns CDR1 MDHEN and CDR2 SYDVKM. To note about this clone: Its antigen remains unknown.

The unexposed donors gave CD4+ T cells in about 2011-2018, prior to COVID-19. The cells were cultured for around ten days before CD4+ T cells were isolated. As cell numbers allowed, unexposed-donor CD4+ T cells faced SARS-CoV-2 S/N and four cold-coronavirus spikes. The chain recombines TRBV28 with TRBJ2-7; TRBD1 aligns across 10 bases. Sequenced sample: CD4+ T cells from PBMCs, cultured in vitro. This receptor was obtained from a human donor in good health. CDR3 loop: CASSVTGGAYEQYF. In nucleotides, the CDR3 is TGTGCCAGCAGTGTGACAGGGGGCGCGTACGAGCAGTACTTC. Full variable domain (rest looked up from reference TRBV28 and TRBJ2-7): DVKVTQSSRYLVKRTGEKVFLECVQDMDHENMFWYRQDPGLGLRLIYFSYDVKMKEKGDIPEGYSVSREKKERFSLILESASTNQTSMYLCASSVTGGAYEQYFGPGTRLTVT.